The source of this TCR beta chain is a study of T-cell memory formation after mild COVID-19. Study observations and caveats: The CD4+ clones that contracted clustered mainly within CM and EM, and the CD8+ clones concentrated in EMRA. Pre-infection memory showed some responding clones, and this suggested that cross-reactive memory joined. Clones that shrank (day 15 to 85) were balanced CD4/CD8, whereas later expanders leaned CD4+.

MiXCR was run by TCRdb on the 5' RACE reads, yielding one entry per CDR3 protein. This sample has a few hundred thousand distinct CDR3 sequences, with roughly 9.4% found just once. This CDR3 is 14 amino acids long. Germline CDR1 and CDR2: SGHTA and FQGNSA. The junction had 3 bases not matched to a gene; V was cut back by 2 bases and J by 5 bases. This clonotype has only a few counts. Its cognate antigen is unknown. The chain combines TRBV7-2 with TRBJ1-5; 7 nucleotides match TRBD1. This sequence originates from a man in his late teens or twenties who had mild COVID-19 (a few samples of this study predate the infection). Cell type and time point are not known. Specimen: PBMCs or a T cell subset sorted from them (not recorded which). For the CDR3, the DNA is TGTGCCAGCAGCTTATGGACAGGTGATCAGCCCCAGCATTTT. Translated: CASSLWTGDQPQHF. Full variable domain (remainder filled in from reference TRBV7-2 and TRBJ1-5): GAGVSQSPSNKVTEKGKDVELRCDPISGHTALYWYRQSLGQGLEFLIYFQGNSAPDKSGLPSDRFSAERTGGSVSTLTIQRTQQEDSAVYLCASSLWTGDQPQHFGDGTRLSIL.